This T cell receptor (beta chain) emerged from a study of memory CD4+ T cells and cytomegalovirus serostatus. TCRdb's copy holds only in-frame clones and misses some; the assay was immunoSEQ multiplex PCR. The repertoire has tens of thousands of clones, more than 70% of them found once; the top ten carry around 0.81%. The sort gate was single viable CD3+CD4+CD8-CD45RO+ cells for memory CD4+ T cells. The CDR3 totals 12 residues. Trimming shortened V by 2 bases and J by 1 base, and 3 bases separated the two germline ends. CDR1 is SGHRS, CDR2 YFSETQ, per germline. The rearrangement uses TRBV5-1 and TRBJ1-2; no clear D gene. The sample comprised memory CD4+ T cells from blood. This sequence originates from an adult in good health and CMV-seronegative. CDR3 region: CASSLNNYGYTF. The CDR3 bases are TGCGCCAGCAGCTTAAATAACTATGGCTACACCTTC.